These 5 T cell receptor beta chains share one sample of origin, sequenced in a study of metastatic and nonmetastatic thyroid tumors. All patients were untreated before thyroid surgery. Using MiXCR, TCRdb re-called clones from the PCR reads. The profile shows roughly 15,000 clones, 20% to 30% of them singletons. Material: tumor tissue. All receptors come from a female donor with papillary thyroid cancer or a benign thyroid nodule (not recorded which). Some clones in this sample may be carry-over from other donors' samples.

By share of the sample, this clone is medium-sized. The chain carries TRBV18 and TRBJ2-2, with 7 bases lining up with TRBD1. The CDR3 has 17 residues. Germline-derived CDR1 and CDR2 are KGHSH and LQKENI. The V and J ends lost 0 bases and 1 base, in that order; junction bases with no gene match: 5. Written as DNA, the CDR3 is TGTGCCAGCTCACCACCCATTTGGACAGGGAACACCGGGGAGCTGTTTTTT. It translates to CASSPPIWTGNTGELFF.

The chain employs TRBV18 and TRBJ2-7, with D possibly being TRBD1 (6 bases). Trimming shortened V by 6 bases and J by 5 bases, and 26 bases separated the two germline ends. The CDR3 has 17 amino acids. Germline CDR1 and CDR2: KGHSH and LQKENI. Here the CDR3 reads CASSQGPRQGTLNEQYF. The CDR3 DNA is TGTGCCAGCTCTCAGGGACCAAGGCAGGGGACATTAAACGAGCAGTACTTC.

This clone is labeled as medium-sized. The rearrangement uses TRBV28 and TRBJ2-2; D is unclear. With 4 bases removed from V and 2 bases from J, the gap between germline ends came to 5 bases. This CDR3 comprises 13 residues. Germline V lookup: CDR1 MDHEN, CDR2 SYDVKM. CDR3 loop: CASSYLNTGELFF. DNA of the CDR3: TGTGCCAGCAGTTACCTTAACACCGGGGAGCTGTTTTTT.

Regarding this clone: The junction departs from the called germline gene at one end, perhaps through a read error. The gene calls are TRBV30 and TRBJ2-2, with D maybe TRBD2 (7 bases). This CDR3 region has 15 residues. Germline CDR1 and CDR2: GTSNPN and SVGIG (reference sequence). CDR3 nucleotides: TGTGCCCGGAGGGGGGCGGGAGTGTACACCGGGGAGCTGTTTTTT. It codes for CARRGAGVYTGELFF.

The chain has TRBV27 and TRBJ2-7; TRBD1 agrees at 7 bases. Germline V lookup: CDR1 MNHEY, CDR2 SMNVEV (reference sequence). Trimming at V came to 5 bases and at J to 2 bases, leaving 9 bases not matched to a gene. The CDR3 has 15 residues. This CDR3 is CASSRDGTDAYEQYF. The DNA for the CDR3 is TGTGCCAGCAGTCGGGACGGGACAGACGCCTACGAGCAGTACTTC.